This T cell receptor (beta chain) was captured by sequencing in a study of post-analysis software for immune sequencing data. Study context: Disease trajectories encompassed relapsing-remitting, secondary progressive and progressive-relapsing multiple sclerosis.

TCR beta libraries were prepared from cDNA with unique molecular identifiers. Each CDR3 protein is one row after TCRdb ran MiXCR on the PCR reads. The data show about 540,000 distinct CDR3 sequences, around 31% seen once. Unmatched junction bases numbered 13, after V lost 6 bases and J lost 0 bases. This CDR3 has 17 residues. Germline CDR1 MNHEY, CDR2 SVGEGT. Study-level results: Roughly 5 TRBV segments (TRBV5-6, TRBV5-1 and TRBV20-1 among them) occurred more frequently in patients than in controls.

This clonotype showed up many times. The antigen is undetermined. The sample consisted of blood. The source of this sequence is a girl aged 2-17 years with multiple sclerosis. The chain is built from TRBV6-2 or TRBV6-3 and TRBJ2-5; 7 bases line up with TRBD1. For the CDR3, the DNA is TGTGCCAGCAGCCCCACTACAGGGGTCGTCCACCAAGAGACCCAGTACTTC. Its translation is CASSPTTGVVHQETQYF.